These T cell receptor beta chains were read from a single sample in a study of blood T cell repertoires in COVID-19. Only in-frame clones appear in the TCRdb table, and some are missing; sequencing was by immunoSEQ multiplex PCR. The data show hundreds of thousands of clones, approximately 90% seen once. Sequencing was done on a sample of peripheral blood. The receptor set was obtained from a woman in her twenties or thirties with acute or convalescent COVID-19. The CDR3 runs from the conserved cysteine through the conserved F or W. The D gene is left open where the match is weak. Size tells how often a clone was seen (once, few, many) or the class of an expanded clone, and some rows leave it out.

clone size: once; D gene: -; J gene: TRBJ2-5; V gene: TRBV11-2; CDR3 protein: CASSGAGETQYF; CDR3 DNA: TGTGCCAGCAGCGGGGCCGGAGAGACCCAGTACTTC
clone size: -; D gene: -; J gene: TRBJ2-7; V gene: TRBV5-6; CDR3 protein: CASSLGRGSSYEQYF; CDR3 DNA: TGTGCCAGCAGCTTGGGTCGGGGAAGCTCCTACGAGCAGTACTTC
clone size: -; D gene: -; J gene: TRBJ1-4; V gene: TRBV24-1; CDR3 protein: CATSDLAELFF; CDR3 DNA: TGTGCCACCAGTGATTTGGCAGAACTGTTTTTT
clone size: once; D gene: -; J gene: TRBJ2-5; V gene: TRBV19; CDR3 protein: CASRALGRQETQYF; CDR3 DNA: TGTGCCAGTAGGGCTCTTGGGCGTCAAGAGACCCAGTACTTC
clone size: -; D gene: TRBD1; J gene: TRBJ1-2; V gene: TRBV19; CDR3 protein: CASSPRTGYDGYTF; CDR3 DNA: TGTGCCAGTAGTCCACGGACAGGGTATGATGGCTACACCTTC
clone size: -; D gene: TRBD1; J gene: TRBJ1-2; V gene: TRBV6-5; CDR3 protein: CASSTDRARGYTF; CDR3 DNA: TGTGCCAGCAGTACGGACAGGGCGAGGGGCTACACCTTC
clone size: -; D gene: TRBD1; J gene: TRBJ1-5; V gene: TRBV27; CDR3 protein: CASKTTGTGYQPQHF; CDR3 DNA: TGTGCCAGCAAAACTACCGGGACAGGGTATCAGCCCCAGCATTTT
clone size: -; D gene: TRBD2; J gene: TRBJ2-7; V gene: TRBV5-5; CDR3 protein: CASSPDLAGGYEQYF; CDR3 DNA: TGTGCCAGCAGCCCTGACTTAGCGGGGGGTTACGAGCAGTACTTC
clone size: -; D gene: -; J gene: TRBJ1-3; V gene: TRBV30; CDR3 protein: CAWSADDKFAGNTIYF; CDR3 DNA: TGTGCCTGGAGTGCTGATGACAAATTCGCTGGAAACACCATATATTTT
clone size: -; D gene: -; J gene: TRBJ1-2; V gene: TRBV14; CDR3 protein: CASSQESRASYGYTF; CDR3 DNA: TGTGCCAGCAGCCAAGAGTCCAGGGCTAGCTATGGCTACACCTTC
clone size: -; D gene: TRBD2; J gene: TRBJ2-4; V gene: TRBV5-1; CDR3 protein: CASSLAGGSKNIQYF; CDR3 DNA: TGCGCCAGCAGCTTGGCCGGGGGGTCCAAAAACATTCAGTACTTC
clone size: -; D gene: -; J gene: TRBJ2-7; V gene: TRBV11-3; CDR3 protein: CASSLSGGTYEQYF; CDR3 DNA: TGTGCCAGCAGCTTGTCAGGGGGGACTTACGAGCAGTACTTC
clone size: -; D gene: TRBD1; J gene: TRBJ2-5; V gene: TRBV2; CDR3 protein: CASSSPLPDRAQETQYF; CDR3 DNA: TGTGCCAGCAGTTCACCACTCCCCGACAGGGCACAAGAGACCCAGTACTTC
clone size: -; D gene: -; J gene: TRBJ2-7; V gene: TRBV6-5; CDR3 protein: CASSYSPGFSFYEQYF; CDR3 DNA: TGTGCCAGCAGTTACTCGCCCGGGTTTAGTTTCTACGAGCAGTACTTC
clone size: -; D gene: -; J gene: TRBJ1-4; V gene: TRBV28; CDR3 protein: CASSQLGQINEKLFF; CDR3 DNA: TGTGCCAGCAGCCAATTAGGACAGATTAATGAAAAACTGTTTTTT
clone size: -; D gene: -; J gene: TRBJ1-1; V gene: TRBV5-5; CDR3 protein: CASSLIILKREAFF; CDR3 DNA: TGTGCCAGCAGCTTGATCATTCTTAAGCGTGAAGCTTTCTTT
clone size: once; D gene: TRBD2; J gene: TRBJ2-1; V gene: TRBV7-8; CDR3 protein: CASSLALAGDPGEQFF; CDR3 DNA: TGTGCCAGCAGCTTAGCACTAGCGGGGGACCCGGGTGAGCAGTTCTTC
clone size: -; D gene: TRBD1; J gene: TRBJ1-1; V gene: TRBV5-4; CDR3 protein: CASRRGETGKAFF; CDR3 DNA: TGTGCCAGCAGGAGAGGGGAGACAGGGAAAGCTTTCTTT
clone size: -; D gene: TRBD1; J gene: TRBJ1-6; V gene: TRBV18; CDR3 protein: CASSPTGESPLHF; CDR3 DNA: TGTGCCAGCTCACCGACAGGGGAATCACCCCTCCACTTT
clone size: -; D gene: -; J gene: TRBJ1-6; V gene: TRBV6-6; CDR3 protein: CASSYVGGNNSPLHF; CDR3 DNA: TGTGCCAGCAGTTATGTGGGAGGGAATAATTCACCCCTCCACTTT
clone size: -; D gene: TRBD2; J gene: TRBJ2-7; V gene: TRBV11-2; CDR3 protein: CASSLDGGGSYEQYF; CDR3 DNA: TGTGCCAGCAGCTTAGATGGCGGGGGTTCCTACGAGCAGTACTTC
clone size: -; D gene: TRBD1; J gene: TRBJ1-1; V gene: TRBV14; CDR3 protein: CASSHNNDRASEAFF; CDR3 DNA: TGTGCCAGCAGCCATAATAACGACAGGGCTTCTGAAGCTTTCTTT